Below are 13 T cell receptor beta chains sequenced from a single sample in a study of T cells in Graves' hyperthyroidism and ophthalmopathy. Researchers took RNA transcripts and amplified the TCR beta CDR3 regions from them. The study used the HTBI primer set for a first-round RT-PCR of the TCR CDR3. TCRdb reanalysed the multiplex PCR reads using MiXCR and keeps one entry per CDR3 protein. This sample has some 600,000 distinct CDR3 sequences; 11% to 15% occur once, and the top ten carry 4.5% to 6%. Specimen: blood. These receptor sequences come from a woman in her twenties or thirties with Graves' hyperthyroidism that later progressed to Graves' ophthalmopathy.

This clonotype was seen repeatedly, ten times or more. The chain uses TRBV7-2 and TRBJ2-7; 8 bases fit TRBD2. CDR1 and CDR2 (germline): SGHTA, FQGNSA. The V segment lost 2 bases and the J segment 4 bases; nucleotides outside the gene matches: 7. The CDR3 consists of 15 residues. This CDR3 is CASSLNGLAVYEQYF. CDR3 nucleotide sequence: TGTGCCAGCAGCTTAAATGGACTAGCTGTGTACGAGCAGTACTTC.

The chain couples TRBV7-9 to TRBJ2-4; TRBD1 aligns across 7 bases. This CDR3 contains 15 residues. Germline CDR1 is SEHNR and CDR2 is FQNEAQ (reference sequence). Trimming removed 1 base from V and 6 bases from J; junction bases left unmatched: 6. CDR3 amino acids: CASSLVKGQINIQYF. The DNA for the CDR3 is TGTGCCAGCAGCTTAGTAAAGGGACAGATAAACATTCAGTACTTC.

This clonotype has a count of ten or more. The chain joins TRBV28 to TRBJ1-2; 10 bases line up with TRBD1. Germline values: CDR1 MDHEN, CDR2 SYDVKM. V lost 2 bases and J lost 8; bases outside the gene matches: 5. The CDR3 spans 14 residues. The CDR3 sequence is CASSLRTGGEGYTF. The CDR3 coding sequence is TGTGCCAGCAGTTTAAGGACAGGGGGGGAAGGCTACACCTTC.

The chain carries TRBV30 and TRBJ1-5; D possibly corresponds to TRBD1 (5 bases). The V end was cut by 3 bases, the J end by 3 bases, with 18 bases between. This CDR3 is 16 amino acids long. Per germline, CDR1 GTSNPN and CDR2 SVGIG (reference sequence). For the CDR3, the DNA is TGTGCCTGGAGCCTCTTGGGGGTGAATAACAATCAGCCCCAGCATTTT. It encodes CAWSLLGVNNNQPQHF.

A word on this clonotype: Given a much more abundant clone one base away, this may be a read error. The rearrangement joins TRBV29-1 to TRBJ2-2; possible D gene TRBD1, 6 bases. Germline V gene lookup returns CDR1 SQVTM and CDR2 ANQGSEA. The CDR3 contains 14 residues. The chain's CDR3 is CSVGQPPNAGELFF. CDR3 nucleotide sequence: TGCAGCGTCGGACAGCCCCCGAACGCCGGGGAGCTGTTTTTT.

This clonotype was seen many times. The chain joins TRBV13 to TRBJ1-5, with D unresolved. The V end lost 5 bases, the J end lost 2 bases, and 10 bases lay between the germline ends. CDR1 and CDR2 from the germline V gene are PRHDT and FYEKMQ (reference sequence). The CDR3 spans 14 residues. CDR3 in amino acids: CASSVQSGNQPQHF. The CDR3 nucleotides are TGTGCCAGCAGCGTACAGTCAGGCAATCAGCCCCAGCATTTT. The full variable domain, with the rest looked up from reference TRBV13 and TRBJ1-5, is AAGVIQSPRHLIKEKRETATLKCYPIPRHDTVYWYQQGPGQDPQFLISFYEKMQSDKGSIPDRFSAQQFSDYHSELNMSSLELGDSALYFCASSVQSGNQPQHFGDGTRLSIL.

The chain links TRBV12-5 to TRBJ2-1; D remains ambiguous. Per the germline V gene, CDR1 is LGHNT and CDR2 is FRNRAP. V dropped 1 base and J dropped 12 bases, with 13 bases sitting between them. The CDR3 loop spans 13 amino acids. The CDR3 DNA reads as TGTGCTAGTGGTTTGGCCTCTAGATCCTCGCAGTTCTTC. Protein sequence: CASGLASRSSQFF.

This clonotype has at least ten counts. The chain employs TRBV11-2 and TRBJ1-2; 9 bases align to TRBD1. The trim removed 5 bases at V and 0 bases at J, leaving 4 bases unmatched. CDR1 and CDR2 from the germline V gene are SGHAT and FQNNGV. CDR3 length: 15 amino acids. This chain's CDR3 is CASSIRTGANYGYTF. The CDR3 DNA reads as TGTGCCAGCAGCATTAGGACAGGGGCTAACTATGGCTACACCTTC.

In its sample, this clonotype was seen many times. The CDR3 loop is CAWSLGETQYF. In nucleotides, the CDR3 is TGTGCCTGGAGTCTAGGGGAGACCCAGTACTTC. V gene TRBV30 combines with J gene TRBJ2-5, with D uncertain. Per the germline V gene, CDR1 is GTSNPN and CDR2 is SVGIG (reference sequence). This CDR3 comprises 11 residues. V lost 2 bases and J lost 5, with 6 bases in between.

In its sample, this clonotype was seen a few times. The CDR3 DNA reads as TGTGCCAGCAGTTTCCCCGGGACAACCTTCAATGAGCAGTTCTTC. Amino acids: CASSFPGTTFNEQFF. The chain combines TRBV28 with TRBJ2-1, with D tentatively TRBD1 (6 bases). CDR1 is MDHEN and CDR2 is SYDVKM in the germline V gene. V dropped 3 bases and J dropped 6 bases, with 15 bases sitting between them. The CDR3 is 15 amino acids.

This clonotype was recorded at least ten times. This rearrangement joins TRBV12-3 or TRBV12-4 to TRBJ1-3; TRBD1 is a possible D gene (5 bases). With 2 bases removed from V and 3 bases from J, the gap between germline ends came to 8 bases. The CDR3 is 14 residues long. The CDR3 DNA reads as TGTGCCAGCAGTTTAAGGCAGGGTGGAAACACCATATATTTT. It is translated as CASSLRQGGNTIYF.

This clonotype occurred a few times. The chain links TRBV9 to TRBJ2-2, with a possible D match to TRBD2 (5 bases). The CDR3 is 13 residues long. The V and J ends lost 0 bases and 8 bases respectively, with 8 bases between them. In germline, CDR1 is SGDLS, CDR2 YYNGEE. The CDR3 bases are TGTGCCAGCAGCGTAGGAGGGCCGGGGGAGCTGTTTTTT. As protein: CASSVGGPGELFF.

The V call is TRBV7-9, the J call TRBJ2-1; TRBD2 aligns across 9 bases. The CDR3 loop spans 18 amino acids. Germline values: CDR1 SEHNR, CDR2 FQNEAQ (reference sequence). With V trimmed by 5 bases and J by 1 base, 12 bases remained unmatched. The CDR3 nucleotides read TGTGCCAGCAGCCGACCGGGACTAGCAGAAGGTTCCTACAATGAGCAGTTCTTC. This gives the protein CASSRPGLAEGSYNEQFF.